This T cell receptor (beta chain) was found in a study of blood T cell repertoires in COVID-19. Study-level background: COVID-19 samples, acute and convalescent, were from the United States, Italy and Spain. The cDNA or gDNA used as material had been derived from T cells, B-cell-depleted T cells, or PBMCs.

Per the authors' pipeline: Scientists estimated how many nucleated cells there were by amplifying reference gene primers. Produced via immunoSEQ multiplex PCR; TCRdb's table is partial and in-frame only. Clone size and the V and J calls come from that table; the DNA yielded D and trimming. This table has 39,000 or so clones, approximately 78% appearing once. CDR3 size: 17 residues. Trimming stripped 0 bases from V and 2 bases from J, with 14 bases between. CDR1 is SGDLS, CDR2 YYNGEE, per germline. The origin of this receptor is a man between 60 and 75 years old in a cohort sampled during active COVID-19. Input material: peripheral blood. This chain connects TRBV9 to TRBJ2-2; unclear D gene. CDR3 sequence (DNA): TGTGCCAGCAGCGTAGCTTGGGCAGAAGACAACACCGGGGAGCTGTTTTTT. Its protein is CASSVAWAEDNTGELFF.